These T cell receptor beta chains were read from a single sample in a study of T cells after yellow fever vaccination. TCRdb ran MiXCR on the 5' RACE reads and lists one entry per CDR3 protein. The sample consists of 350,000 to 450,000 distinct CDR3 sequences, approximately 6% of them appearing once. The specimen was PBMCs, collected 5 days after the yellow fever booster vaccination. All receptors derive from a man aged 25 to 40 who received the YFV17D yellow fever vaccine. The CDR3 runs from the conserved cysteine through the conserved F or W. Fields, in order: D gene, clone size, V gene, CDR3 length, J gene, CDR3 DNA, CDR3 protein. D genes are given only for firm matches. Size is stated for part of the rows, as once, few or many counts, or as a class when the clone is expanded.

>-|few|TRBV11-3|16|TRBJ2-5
TGTGCCAGCAGCTTAAGCGGCCGTAGGGGTTCGGAGACCCAGTACTTC
CASSLSGRRGSETQYF
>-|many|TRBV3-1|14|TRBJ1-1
TGTGCCAGCAGCCACGCGACAGGGAACACTGAAGCTTTCTTT
CASSHATGNTEAFF
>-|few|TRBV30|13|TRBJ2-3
TGTGCCTGGAGTGTTGCTAGCACAGATACGCAGTATTTT
CAWSVASTDTQYF
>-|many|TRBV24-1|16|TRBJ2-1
TGTGCCACCAGTGATCTAGGGGGGGGGACGGTGAATGAGCAGTTCTTC
CATSDLGGGTVNEQFF
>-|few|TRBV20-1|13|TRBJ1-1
TGCAGTGCGAGTACAGGGAAGAACACTGAAGCTTTCTTT
CSASTGKNTEAFF
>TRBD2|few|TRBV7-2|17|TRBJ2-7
TGTGCCAGCAGCTTAGCAGGGGGACTAGCGCTCTCCTACGAGCAGTACTTC
CASSLAGGLALSYEQYF
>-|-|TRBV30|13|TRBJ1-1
TGTGCCTGGAGTGTACAGTCTTACACTGAAGCTTTCTTT
CAWSVQSYTEAFF
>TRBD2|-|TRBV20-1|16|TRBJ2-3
TGCAGTGCTAGAGGCCAACTAGCGGGAGCCACAGATACGCAGTATTTT
CSARGQLAGATDTQYF
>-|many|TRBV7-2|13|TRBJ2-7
TGTGCCAGCAGCTCGAGCAGTGCCTACGAGCAGTACTTC
CASSSSSAYEQYF
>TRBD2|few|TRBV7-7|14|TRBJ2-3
TGTGCCAGCAGCGTACGGGGAGGGTCAGATACGCAGTATTTT
CASSVRGGSDTQYF
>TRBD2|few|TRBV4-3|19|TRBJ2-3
TGCGCCAGCAGCCAAGATGCCCTAGCGGGAATAACCCCCCCAGATACGCAGTATTTT
CASSQDALAGITPPDTQYF
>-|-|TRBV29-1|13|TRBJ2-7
TGCAGCGTTCAGCCACATGGTCCTTACGAGCAGTACTTC
CSVQPHGPYEQYF
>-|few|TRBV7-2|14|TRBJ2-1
TGTGCCAGCAGACAACCGGGACTCGCTCCGGAGCAGTTCTTC
CASRQPGLAPEQFF
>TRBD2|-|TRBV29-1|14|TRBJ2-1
TGCAGCGTTATAGCGGGAGGGTTTGTCGATGAGCAGTTCTTC
CSVIAGGFVDEQFF
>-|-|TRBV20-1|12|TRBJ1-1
TGCGGACCAGGCCCGATGAACACTGAAGCTTTCTTT
CGPGPMNTEAFF
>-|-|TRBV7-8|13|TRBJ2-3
TGTGCCAGCAGCTTAGCCCGCACAGATACGCAGTGTTTT
CASSLARTDTQCF
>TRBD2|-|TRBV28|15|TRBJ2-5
TGTGCCAGCAGTCACGATACTAGCGGCCAAGAGACCCAGTACTTC
CASSHDTSGQETQYF
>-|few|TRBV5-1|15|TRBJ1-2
TGCGCCAGCAGCCCGAGGTACAGCTCTAACTATGGCTACACCTTC
CASSPRYSSNYGYTF
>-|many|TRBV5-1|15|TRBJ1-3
TGCGCCAGCAGCTTGGAGGCACACTCTGGAAACACCATATATTTT
CASSLEAHSGNTIYF
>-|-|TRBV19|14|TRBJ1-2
TGTGCCAGTAGACGGCCCGAAGGGAAGTATGGCTACACCTTC
CASRRPEGKYGYTF
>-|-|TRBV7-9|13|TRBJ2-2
TGTGCCAGCAGTCCCGAGGCGGACAGGGAGCTGTTTTTT
CASSPEADRELFF
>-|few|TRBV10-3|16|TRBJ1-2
TGTGCCATCAGTGAGTCGATTGAAGGGGCAGGATATGGCTACACCTTC
CAISESIEGAGYGYTF
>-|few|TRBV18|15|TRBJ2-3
TGTGCCAGCTCACCCGAGACTAGTTACCCAGATACGCAGTATTTT
CASSPETSYPDTQYF
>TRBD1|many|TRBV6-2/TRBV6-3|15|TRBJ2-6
TGTGCCATTGGACAGGGAGGATCTGGGGCCAACGTCCTGACTTTC
CAIGQGGSGANVLTF
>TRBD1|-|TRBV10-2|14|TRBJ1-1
TGCGCCAGCAGGCGACAGGGATGGGACACTGAAGCTTTCTTT
CASRRQGWDTEAFF
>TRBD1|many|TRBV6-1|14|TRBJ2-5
TGTGCCAGCAGCCGGGACAGGGTAGCGGAGACCCAGTACTTC
CASSRDRVAETQYF
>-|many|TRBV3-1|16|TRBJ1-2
TGTGCCAGCAGCCAAGTGGCAGGGTCGCACCTTTATGGCTACACCTTC
CASSQVAGSHLYGYTF
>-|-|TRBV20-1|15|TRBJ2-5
TGCAGTGCTAGAGTAGGCAGGTTGGTTGGAGAGACCCAGTACTTC
CSARVGRLVGETQYF
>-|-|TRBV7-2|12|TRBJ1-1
TGTGCCAGCAGCTTAGGACAGGTTGAAGCTTTCTTT
CASSLGQVEAFF
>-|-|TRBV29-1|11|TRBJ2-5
TGCAGCCCCATCTGGGGGGAGACCCAGTACTTC
CSPIWGETQYF
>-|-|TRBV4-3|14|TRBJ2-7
TGCGCCAGCAGCCAAGATCTGGGAACCTACGAGCAGTACTTC
CASSQDLGTYEQYF
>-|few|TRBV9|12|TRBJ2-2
TGTGCCAGCAGCAACATCCCCGGGGAGCTGTTTTTT
CASSNIPGELFF
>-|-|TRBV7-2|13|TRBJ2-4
TGTGCCAGCAGCTTAGGCCTAGCGAACATTCAGTACTTC
CASSLGLANIQYF
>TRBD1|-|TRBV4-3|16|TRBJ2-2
TGCGCCAGCAGCCAAGCGGGACAGGGGTACACCGGGGAGCTGTTTTTT
CASSQAGQGYTGELFF
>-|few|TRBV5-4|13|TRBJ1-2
TGTGCCAGCAGCTGGACAGAATCGCGCGGCTACACCTTC
CASSWTESRGYTF
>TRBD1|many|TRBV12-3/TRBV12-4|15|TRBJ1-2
TGTGCCAGCAGGGCTCCTGGGGACAGGGCTGATGGCTACACCTTC
CASRAPGDRADGYTF
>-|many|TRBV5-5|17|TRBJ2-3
TGTGCCAGCAGCCCTCCCGCGAGGAGGGGCTCAGGGGGTACGCAGTATTTT
CASSPPARRGSGGTQYF
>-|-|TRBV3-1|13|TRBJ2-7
TGTGCCAGCAGCCAAGAGAGCAAGCGGGAGCAGTACTTC
CASSQESKREQYF
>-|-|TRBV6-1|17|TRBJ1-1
TGTGCCAGCAGTGAAGAGGCACAGGGTTTGCGGAACACTGAAGCTTTCTTT
CASSEEAQGLRNTEAFF
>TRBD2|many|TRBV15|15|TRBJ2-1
TGTGCCACCAGCAGAGACACTAGCGGGAGCGATGAGCAGTTCTTC
CATSRDTSGSDEQFF
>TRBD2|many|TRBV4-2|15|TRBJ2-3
TGTGCCAGCAGCCAAGATCTAGATAGCGGGACGCCGCAGTATTTT
CASSQDLDSGTPQYF
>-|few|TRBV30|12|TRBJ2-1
TGTGCCTGGAGCCCCCCGTACGATGAGCAGTTCTTC
CAWSPPYDEQFF
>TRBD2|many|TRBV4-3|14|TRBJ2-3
TGCGCCAGCAGCCCCTCCCGGACCGGGACTACCCTCTCGTTT
CASSPSRTGTTLSF
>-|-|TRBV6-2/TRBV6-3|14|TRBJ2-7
TGTGCCAGCAGTCTCACAGCGAGGGTTTACGAGCAGTACTTC
CASSLTARVYEQYF
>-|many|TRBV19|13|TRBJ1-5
TGTGCCAGTAGGGGACCGCCGAAACAGCCCCAGCATTTT
CASRGPPKQPQHF
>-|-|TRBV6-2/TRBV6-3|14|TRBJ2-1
TGTGCCAGCACTTACCATCAGGGATTCAATGAGCAGTTCTTC
CASTYHQGFNEQFF
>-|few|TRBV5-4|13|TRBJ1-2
TGTGCCAGCAGCTTGGAAGATATTTCTGGCTACACCTTC
CASSLEDISGYTF
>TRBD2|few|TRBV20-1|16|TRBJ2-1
TGCAGTGCCCCTGAAGTGGCGGGAGGGGGCTACAATGAGCAGTTCTTC
CSAPEVAGGGYNEQFF
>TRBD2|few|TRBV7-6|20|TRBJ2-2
TGTGCCAGCAGCACTAGGGAACCGGGACTAGCGGGAAGCCACACCGGGGAGCTGTTTTTT
CASSTREPGLAGSHTGELFF
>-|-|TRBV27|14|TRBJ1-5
TGCACCAGCAGTCCCGACCTTGAGTTTCAGCCCCAGCATTTT
CTSSPDLEFQPQHF
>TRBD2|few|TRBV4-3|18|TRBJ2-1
TGCGCCAGCAGCCAAGAACCCCACCCCGGGGGGGGTTACAATGAGCAGTTCTTC
CASSQEPHPGGGYNEQFF
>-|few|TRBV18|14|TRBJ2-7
TGTGCCAGCTCACCTAAGCGGTACAGTGACGAGCAGTACTTC
CASSPKRYSDEQYF
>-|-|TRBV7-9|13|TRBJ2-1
TGTGCCAGCAGCCAGGTTTTAAGGGGTGAGCAGTTCTTC
CASSQVLRGEQFF
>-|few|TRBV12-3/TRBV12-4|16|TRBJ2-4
TGTGCCAGCAGCGAGGGGGGAGAAGTGGCCAAAAACATTCAGTACTTC
CASSEGGEVAKNIQYF
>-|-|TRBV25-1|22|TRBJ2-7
TGTGCCAGCAGTGAATATTTGGTGGTGCCCGAATCCCCGGGACGCTCAACCTACGAGCAGTACTTC
CASSEYLVVPESPGRSTYEQYF
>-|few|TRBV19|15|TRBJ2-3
TGTGCCACCAGGAAGTCGGGTCTGAGCACAGATACGCAGTATTTT
CATRKSGLSTDTQYF
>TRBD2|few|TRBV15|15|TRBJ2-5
TGTGCCACCAGCAGAGTGAAATCTAGCGGGAGAACCCAGTACTTC
CATSRVKSSGRTQYF
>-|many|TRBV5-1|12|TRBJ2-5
TGCGCCAGCAGCCAAGACACAGCCACCCAGTACTTC
CASSQDTATQYF
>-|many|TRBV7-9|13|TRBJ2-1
TGTGCCAGCAGCTTAGATTGGTCCAGGGAGCAGTTCTTC
CASSLDWSREQFF